Here is one T cell receptor beta chain with its context. Its matching antigen is unknown. This sample is part of a study of cytomegalovirus exposure and HLA in healthy donors. This CDR3 has 15 residues. Germline assignment: CDR1 GTSNPN and CDR2 SVGIG (reference sequence). The ends were cut back, 2 bases at V and 4 bases at J, with 15 bases in the middle. The PCR was carried out with 60 Vbeta primers and 13 Jbeta primers. The protocol was immunoSEQ multiplex PCR, while the TCRdb copy is restricted to in-frame clones and leaves out a portion. The listing contains 200,000 to 250,000 clones. The study's findings and limits: Several of the most significant clusters appeared, in a later analysis, to be linked to common viral pathogens. In an earlier analysis, productive rearrangement rates for most beta V segments clustered near 87% or 30%.

The donors comprised healthy bone marrow donors. The chain combines TRBV30 with TRBJ1-5; TRBD1 might be the D (5 bases). The sample consisted of PBMCs. The TCR originated in a girl aged 2-10 years in good health and CMV-seropositive. The CDR3 protein is CAWSPRQFNNQPQHF. In DNA form, the CDR3 reads TGTGCCTGGAGTCCCCGACAGTTCAATAATCAGCCCCAGCATTTT.